This T cell receptor (beta chain) was recovered during a study of blood T cell repertoires in COVID-19. This CDR3 has 19 amino acids. Trimming left V 3 bases short and J 3 bases short, with 24 bases between. Germline values: CDR1 SEHNR, CDR2 FQNEAQ (reference sequence). This table comes from immunoSEQ multiplex PCR, and its TCRdb copy is limited to in-frame clones, with some not included. The table shows 150,000 to 200,000 clones, with about nine tenths occurring only once. V gene TRBV7-9 combines with J gene TRBJ1-3; perhaps TRBD1 as D (5 bases). This TCR was sampled from a woman aged 45-59 years with acute or convalescent COVID-19. The sequenced sample consisted of peripheral blood. In nucleotides, the CDR3 is TGTGCCAGCAGCTTCCAAGTATTCCAGGGAAAGAAGGGTGGAAACACCATATATTTT. Translation gives CASSFQVFQGKKGGNTIYF.